What follows are 31 T cell receptor beta chains derived from one specimen sequenced in a study of blood T cells in healthy people across ages. A sample-barcoded 5' primer and a J-beta primer mix were used in a second PCR of about 7 to 11 cycles. One entry per CDR3 protein, called by TCRdb with MiXCR from the 5' RACE reads. Of around 1,600,000 distinct CDR3 sequences listed, 35% to 45% are singletons. Sequencing was done on a sample of blood. The receptors shown here come from a woman under 30 in good health.

This sequence joins TRBV20-1 and TRBJ1-1; 9 bases are a match to TRBD1. The CDR3 has 14 residues. The germline V gene encodes CDR1 DFQATT and CDR2 SNEGSKA (reference sequence). V gave up 7 bases and J gave up 5 bases; unmatched junction bases: 11. CDR3: CSDRLQGARTEAFF. The CDR3 nucleotides are TGCAGTGATAGGTTACAGGGGGCGAGGACTGAAGCTTTCTTT.

The V call is TRBV6-6, the J call TRBJ1-5, with TRBD1 as a possible D gene (6 bases). CDR3 size: 16 residues. Germline CDR1 is MNHNY and CDR2 is SVGAGI (reference sequence). Between the trimmed V and J ends, which lost 2 bases and 0 bases, there was a span of 11 bases. For the CDR3, the DNA is TGTGCCAGCAGTTACGCCGGGACACTTAGCAATCAGCCCCAGCATTTT. Its protein product is CASSYAGTLSNQPQHF.

The chain couples TRBV9 to TRBJ2-1; either TRBD1 or TRBD2 may fit D (6 bases each). The CDR3 is 14 amino acids. Trimming stripped 0 bases from V and 10 bases from J, with 14 bases between. Germline CDR1 SGDLS, CDR2 YYNGEE. CDR3 in amino acids: CASSVGGGTYEQFF. The CDR3 bases are TGTGCCAGCAGCGTAGGAGGGGGGACCTACGAGCAGTTCTTC.

This clonotype has more than one count but fewer than ten. This chain links TRBV12-3 or TRBV12-4 with TRBJ2-7; D possibly corresponds to TRBD2 (5 bases). The germline V and J ends were trimmed by 3 bases and 6 bases, with 30 bases remaining between them. This CDR3 comprises 19 residues. As DNA, the CDR3 is TGTGCCAGCAGTTTTAGCCGCCACCGGACTGCAGCCCCCTACGGCGAGCAGTACTTC. Residues: CASSFSRHRTAAPYGEQYF.

This clonotype has more than one count but fewer than ten. The chain employs TRBV7-3 and TRBJ2-1, with TRBD2 matching over 8 bases. V lost 4 bases to trimming and J lost 4 bases; unmatched junction nucleotides: 12. CDR1 is SGHTA, CDR2 FQGTGA, per germline. This CDR3 spans 17 amino acids. CDR3 protein: CASSYRPETGGYNEQFF. CDR3 coding DNA: TGTGCCAGCAGCTACCGGCCGGAGACGGGAGGGTACAATGAGCAGTTCTTC. The complete variable domain, with remaining parts taken from reference TRBV7-3 and TRBJ2-1, reads GAGVSQTPSNKVTEKGKYVELRCDPISGHTALYWYRQSLGQGPEFLIYFQGTGAADDSGLPNDRFFAVRPEGSVSTLKIQRTERGDSAVYLCASSYRPETGGYNEQFFGPGTRLTVL.

This clonotype was counted between two and nine times. The genes are TRBV3-1 and TRBJ2-3; 7 bases line up with TRBD2. Germline V gives CDR1 LGHDT, CDR2 YNNKEL (reference sequence). V shed 4 bases, J shed 4 bases, and the junction held 14 bases outside the gene matches. The CDR3 is made up of 17 amino acids. The CDR3 DNA is TGTGCCAGCAGCCTCAAGATTGGCGGGGGAGTGGCAGATACGCAGTATTTT. Amino acid sequence: CASSLKIGGGVADTQYF.

The gene calls are TRBV12-3 or TRBV12-4 and TRBJ1-4; 9 nucleotides align to TRBD1. V was clipped by 8 bases and J by 5 bases; unmatched bases: 6. The CDR3 runs to 14 residues. The CDR3, as DNA: TGTGCCAGCGGGAGTGACAGGGGGAATGAAAAACTGTTTTTT. As protein: CASGSDRGNEKLFF.

The J gene is TRBJ2-7, the V gene TRBV10-3, with D perhaps being TRBD1 or TRBD2 (5 bases each). V was pared by 0 bases and J by 0 bases, with 12 bases between. Germline-derived CDR1 and CDR2 are ENHRY and SYGVKD. The CDR3 runs 16 residues. As DNA, the CDR3 is TGTGCCATCAGTGAGTCCAGGGAGCGAAGCTCCTACGAGCAGTACTTC. Its translation is CAISESRERSSYEQYF.

To note about this clonotype: One end of the junction is discordant with germline, which a read error may explain. The gene calls are TRBV12-3 or TRBV12-4 and TRBJ2-3; D is ambiguous. The CDR3 contains 12 residues. CDR3 nucleotides: TGTGCCAACAGTTTTCCCGGAGATACGCAGTATTTT. Amino acid sequence: CANSFPGDTQYF.

The chain uses TRBV27 and TRBJ2-2; 7 nucleotides line up with TRBD1. The CDR3 spans 17 residues. J gave up 3 bases and V 6 bases, and 13 bases lay outside the gene matches. CDR1 MNHEY and CDR2 SMNVEV come from the germline V gene (reference sequence). The CDR3 sequence: CASRAQTQGKYTGELFF. For the CDR3, the DNA is TGTGCCAGCAGGGCCCAAACACAGGGGAAATACACCGGGGAGCTGTTTTTT.

This clonotype was seen more than once but under ten times. The CDR3 is CASSDSGGYNEQFF. The CDR3 DNA sequence: TGCGCCAGCAGTGATAGCGGGGGCTACAATGAGCAGTTCTTC. The V call is TRBV10-1, the J call TRBJ2-1; 9 bases map to TRBD2. Germline V gene sequence: CDR1 WNHNN, CDR2 SYGVQD (reference sequence). The length of the CDR3 is 14 residues. V lost 3 bases, J lost 3 bases, and 0 bases stayed unmatched.

This clonotype was seen a few times. V is TRBV7-9 and J is TRBJ2-1; D is perhaps TRBD2 (6 bases). The V and J ends lost 4 bases and 3 bases respectively, with 16 bases between them. The germline CDR1 and CDR2 sequences are SEHNR and FQNEAQ (reference sequence). The CDR3 totals 16 residues. The CDR3 here is CASSWPMRLDYNEQFF. The CDR3 DNA reads TGTGCCAGCAGCTGGCCAATGCGACTAGACTACAATGAGCAGTTCTTC.

Remarks on this clonotype: One junction end disagrees with the germline gene, perhaps due to a read error. This chain joins TRBV29-1 and TRBJ2-1; D unresolved. The germline V gene encodes CDR1 SQVTM and CDR2 ANQGSEA. There are 13 residues in the CDR3. CDR3 sequence: CGVGLTSYNEQFF. The DNA for the CDR3 is TGCGGCGTTGGCCTGACCTCCTACAATGAGCAGTTCTTC.

For the CDR3, the DNA is TGTGCCAGCAGCACCCTTGGACAGGGGAATTCACCCCTCCACTTT. Amino acid sequence: CASSTLGQGNSPLHF. The chain has TRBV12-3 or TRBV12-4 and TRBJ1-6, with 9 nucleotides matching TRBD1. CDR3 length: 15 amino acids. Unmatched junction bases numbered 7, after V lost 6 bases and J lost 7 bases.

The chain uses TRBV6-1 and TRBJ2-7; D is ambiguous. The V gene's germline CDR1 is MNHNS and CDR2 SASEGT. V lost 2 bases and J 3 bases, leaving 8 bases between the germline ends. The CDR3 is made up of 13 amino acids. CDR3 protein: CASSERDLYEQYF. The CDR3 nucleotides read TGTGCCAGCAGTGAAAGGGATCTCTACGAGCAGTACTTC.

This clonotype has a handful of counts. This chain joins TRBV12-3 or TRBV12-4 and TRBJ1-1; D call uncertain. This CDR3 spans 13 amino acids. V lost 0 bases, J lost 5 bases, and 7 bases lay in between. CDR3 in DNA: TGTGCCAGCAGTTTAGCGACGATAACTGAAGCTTTCTTT. As protein: CASSLATITEAFF.

The chain combines TRBV20-1 with TRBJ2-1; 7 nucleotides line up with TRBD2. Germline-derived CDR1 and CDR2 are DFQATT and SNEGSKA (reference sequence). The CDR3 runs 16 residues. Losses at the gene ends were 3 bases for V and 6 bases for J; bases not matched to a gene: 14. The CDR3 protein is CSASLLRTRPLNEQFF. In nucleotides, the CDR3 is TGCAGTGCTAGTCTACTCCGGACTAGGCCCCTCAATGAGCAGTTCTTC.

This chain connects TRBV27 to TRBJ2-2; D is ambiguous. CDR3 length: 14 amino acids. Germline V lookup: CDR1 MNHEY, CDR2 SMNVEV (reference sequence). V was pared by 2 bases and J by 4 bases, with 8 bases between. The CDR3 spells CASSLEHLTGELFF. The DNA of the CDR3 is TGTGCCAGCAGTTTAGAACACCTCACCGGGGAGCTGTTTTTT.

The chain has TRBV28 and TRBJ2-7, with a tentative D call TRBD1 (6 bases). The CDR3 is 15 amino acids. From germline, CDR1 is MDHEN and CDR2 SYDVKM. Trimming stripped 1 base from V and 2 bases from J, with 12 bases between. The CDR3, as DNA: TGTGCCAGCAGTTTATTCGACAGGCAACCCTACGAGCAGTACTTC. Its translation is CASSLFDRQPYEQYF.

In its sample, this clonotype was seen a few times. CDR3 coding DNA: TGTGCCAGCAGCCGGGAGAGAACAGATACGCAGTATTTT. Its protein product is CASSRERTDTQYF. The chain uses TRBV7-2 and TRBJ2-3, with D perhaps matching TRBD2 (6 bases). V lost 5 bases to trimming and J lost 3 bases, with 9 bases between them. Germline-derived CDR1 and CDR2 are SGHTA and FQGNSA. The CDR3 contains 13 residues.

A few counts support this clonotype. The chain carries TRBV4-1 and TRBJ1-2; no firm D call. Germline V gene lookup returns CDR1 MGHRA and CDR2 YSYEKL. V was shortened by 0 bases and J by 7 bases, with 9 bases between the two germline ends. This CDR3 contains 13 residues. CDR3 sequence reads: CASSQEFRGGYTF. CDR3 DNA: TGCGCCAGCAGCCAAGAATTTAGAGGTGGCTACACCTTC.

This clonotype was counted at least ten times. The V call is TRBV4-2, the J call TRBJ2-5; a possible D gene is TRBD1 (5 bases). CDR3 length: 15 amino acids. Trimming left V 1 base short and J 4 bases short, with 13 bases between. Germline CDR1 reads LGHNA; CDR2 reads YNFKEQ. The CDR3 nucleotides read TGTGCCAGCAGCCAAGGACAGAAGCCTTTAGAGACCCAGTACTTC. Its protein product is CASSQGQKPLETQYF.

This clonotype appeared once. The chain recombines TRBV3-1 with TRBJ1-4; D perhaps matches TRBD1 (6 bases). The CDR3 loop spans 15 amino acids. Germline assignment: CDR1 LGHDT and CDR2 YNNKEL (reference sequence). V dropped 4 bases and J dropped 0 bases, with 9 bases sitting between them. The CDR3 bases are TGTGCCAGCAGCCGGGGGGCAGCAACTAATGAAAAACTGTTTTTT. It yields the protein CASSRGAATNEKLFF.

As regards this clonotype: This may stem from a read error, because a much larger clone lies one nucleotide away. This chain joins TRBV4-1 and TRBJ2-7, with unresolved D. The CDR3 totals 13 residues. Germline loops: CDR1 MGHRA, CDR2 YSYEKL. Trimming removed 0 bases at V and 7 bases at J, with 10 bases between. The CDR3 region is CASSQEDYNEQYF. The CDR3, as DNA: TGCGCCAGCAGCCAAGAGGATTACAATGAGCAGTACTTC.

This clonotype was observed at least ten times. Here the CDR3 DNA reads TGCAGTGCTAGGGGGGACTTCTCCTACGAGCAGTACTTC. Translating it yields CSARGDFSYEQYF. The rearrangement uses TRBV20-1 and TRBJ2-7; D perhaps matches TRBD2 (6 bases). Germline loops: CDR1 DFQATT, CDR2 SNEGSKA (reference sequence). The V gene lost 3 bases and the J gene lost 0 bases, with 9 bases spanning the gap. CDR3 length equals 13 residues.

This clonotype was observed a handful of times. V usage is TRBV7-9 and J usage is TRBJ2-7, with D possibly called TRBD1 or TRBD2 (5 bases each). V was shortened by 7 bases and J by 4 bases, with 20 bases between the two germline ends. This CDR3 has 15 amino acids. Germline V CDR1 and CDR2: SEHNR, FQNEAQ (reference sequence). The CDR3: CASTTGGDSSYEQYF. The DNA of the CDR3 is TGTGCCAGCACCACTGGAGGCGACAGCTCTTACGAGCAGTACTTC.

The V and J genes are TRBV4-1 and TRBJ2-7; TRBD2 aligns across 7 bases. The germline gives CDR1 MGHRA, CDR2 YSYEKL. There are 15 residues in the CDR3. The junction had 5 bases not matched to a gene; V was cut back by 1 base and J by 2 bases. CDR3 DNA sequence: TGCGCCAGCAGCCAAGTTGGCGGGGGTACCTACGAGCAGTACTTC. Protein: CASSQVGGGTYEQYF.

A word on this clonotype: A junction boundary mismatches the germline segment, possibly from a read error. The V call is TRBV3-1, the J call TRBJ2-1; D is unclear. CDR1 is LGHDT and CDR2 is YNNKEL in the germline V gene (reference sequence). This CDR3 comprises 14 residues. CDR3 coding DNA: TGTGCCAGCAACCAAGACCGGAGTTTTAATGAGCAGTTCTTC. Its protein is CASNQDRSFNEQFF.

This clonotype was found a few times. The chain carries TRBV7-2 and TRBJ2-7; TRBD2 is a possible D gene (5 bases). The CDR3 consists of 15 residues. With 1 base removed from V and 2 bases from J, the gap between germline ends came to 12 bases. CDR1 and CDR2 from the germline V gene are SGHTA and FQGNSA. Here the CDR3 DNA reads TGTGCCAGCAGCTTAGACCGCGGACTTACCTACGAGCAGTACTTC. Translating it yields CASSLDRGLTYEQYF.

J is TRBJ2-3 and V is TRBV7-2; the D is unclear. The CDR3 covers 16 residues. Germline V gives CDR1 SGHTA, CDR2 FQGNSA. Trimming took 2 bases from V and 4 from J, leaving 16 bases between them. DNA for the CDR3: TGTGCCAGCAGCTTACCTCCCCAGAGAGTCGCAGATACGCAGTATTTT. It translates to CASSLPPQRVADTQYF.

V gene TRBV10-3 combines with J gene TRBJ2-5; D not resolved. CDR3 length equals 13 residues. The germline V gene encodes CDR1 ENHRY and CDR2 SYGVKD. V lost 4 bases to trimming and J lost 1 base, with 7 bases between them. The CDR3 protein is CAISVEPQETQYF. CDR3 sequence (DNA): TGTGCCATCAGTGTAGAACCCCAAGAGACCCAGTACTTC.